These T cell receptor beta chains were read from a single sample in a study of control samples from healthy donors and cancer patients. TCRdb keeps only in-frame clones here, not all; method: immunoSEQ multiplex PCR. The sample lists approximately 51,000 clones; roughly 80% were seen once. The sample taken for sequencing was blood. The receptors derive from an older man in good health. CDR3s include the opening cysteine and the closing phenylalanine or tryptophan. A D gene is named only where the DNA matches it firmly. Size tells how often a clone was seen (once, few, many) or the class of an expanded clone, and some rows leave it out.

j_call: TRBJ2-3
v_call: TRBV7-2
d_call: TRBD2
clone_size: .
cdr3_aa: CASSLTAGFGDTQYF
cdr3_nt: TGTGCCAGCAGCTTAACAGCGGGGTTTGGGGATACGCAGTATTTT

j_call: TRBJ2-5
v_call: TRBV9
d_call: .
clone_size: .
cdr3_aa: CASSSGDRQRETQYF
cdr3_nt: TGTGCCAGCAGTTCCGGGGATCGGCAAAGGGAGACCCAGTACTTC

j_call: TRBJ1-1
v_call: TRBV28
d_call: .
clone_size: .
cdr3_aa: CASSSRPRLMNTEAFF
cdr3_nt: TGTGCCAGCAGTTCCCGACCCCGTCTCATGAACACTGAAGCTTTCTTT

j_call: TRBJ2-3
v_call: TRBV27
d_call: .
clone_size: .
cdr3_aa: CASRDRIRPIDTQYF
cdr3_nt: TGTGCCAGCAGAGACAGGATTCGTCCCATAGATACGCAGTATTTT

j_call: TRBJ1-6
v_call: TRBV28
d_call: TRBD1
clone_size: .
cdr3_aa: CAIPGGEHSPLHF
cdr3_nt: TGTGCCATCCCAGGGGGCGAACATTCACCCCTCCACTTT

j_call: TRBJ1-3
v_call: TRBV11-2
d_call: .
clone_size: .
cdr3_aa: CASSLFSGNTIYF
cdr3_nt: TGTGCCAGCAGCTTGTTCTCTGGAAACACCATATATTTT

j_call: TRBJ2-7
v_call: TRBV28
d_call: TRBD2
clone_size: .
cdr3_aa: CASSPRLAGDFF
cdr3_nt: TGTGCCAGCAGTCCAAGACTAGCGGGTGACTTCTTC

j_call: TRBJ1-5
v_call: TRBV25-1
d_call: .
clone_size: .
cdr3_aa: CASSEFGDTIQTQHF
cdr3_nt: TGTGCCAGCAGTGAATTCGGCGACACCATACAAACCCAGCATTTT

j_call: TRBJ1-5
v_call: TRBV19
d_call: .
clone_size: .
cdr3_aa: CASSRPGAGNQPQHF
cdr3_nt: TGTGCCAGTAGTAGGCCTGGGGCAGGCAATCAGCCCCAGCATTTT

j_call: TRBJ2-6
v_call: TRBV6-5
d_call: .
clone_size: .
cdr3_aa: CASAGPGANVLTF
cdr3_nt: TGTGCCAGCGCAGGGCCTGGGGCCAACGTCCTGACTTTC

j_call: TRBJ2-5
v_call: TRBV5-8
d_call: .
clone_size: .
cdr3_aa: CASSLSGETQYF
cdr3_nt: TGTGCCAGCAGCTTGTCTGGGGAGACCCAGTACTTC

j_call: TRBJ2-7
v_call: TRBV9
d_call: .
clone_size: few
cdr3_aa: CASSVGGDLTYEQYF
cdr3_nt: TGTGCCAGCAGCGTAGGAGGGGACCTGACATACGAGCAGTACTTC

j_call: TRBJ2-1
v_call: TRBV4-1
d_call: TRBD2
clone_size: .
cdr3_aa: CASSQPGGGGYNEQFF
cdr3_nt: TGCGCCAGCAGCCAACCGGGCGGGGGTGGATACAATGAGCAGTTCTTC

j_call: TRBJ1-2
v_call: TRBV30
d_call: .
clone_size: .
cdr3_aa: CACPLMGGYTF
cdr3_nt: TGTGCCTGCCCCCTAATGGGGGGCTACACCTTC

j_call: TRBJ1-2
v_call: TRBV18
d_call: .
clone_size: .
cdr3_aa: CASSPLGPGANYGYTF
cdr3_nt: TGTGCCAGCTCACCATTGGGGCCAGGGGCTAACTATGGCTACACCTTC

j_call: TRBJ2-1
v_call: TRBV9
d_call: .
clone_size: .
cdr3_aa: CASSVAGSNEQFF
cdr3_nt: TGTGCCAGCAGCGTAGCTGGGTCAAATGAGCAGTTCTTC

j_call: TRBJ2-5
v_call: TRBV10-3
d_call: TRBD1
clone_size: .
cdr3_aa: CAISRTGTAQETQYF
cdr3_nt: TGTGCCATCAGTCGGACCGGGACAGCGCAAGAGACCCAGTACTTC

j_call: TRBJ2-1
v_call: TRBV14
d_call: .
clone_size: once
cdr3_aa: CASSENLGQFF
cdr3_nt: TGTGCCAGCAGCGAGAATTTGGGGCAGTTCTTC

j_call: TRBJ2-1
v_call: TRBV4-1
d_call: .
clone_size: .
cdr3_aa: CASSQLLYNEQFF
cdr3_nt: TGCGCCAGCAGCCAACTCCTTTACAATGAGCAGTTCTTC

j_call: TRBJ1-5
v_call: TRBV2
d_call: TRBD1
clone_size: .
cdr3_aa: CASSLGQGGQPQHF
cdr3_nt: TGTGCCAGCAGCCTCGGACAGGGAGGTCAGCCCCAGCATTTT

j_call: TRBJ2-5
v_call: TRBV27
d_call: TRBD2
clone_size: .
cdr3_aa: CASSSRGYQETQYF
cdr3_nt: TGTGCCAGCAGTTCGCGGGGGTACCAAGAGACCCAGTACTTC

j_call: TRBJ1-1
v_call: TRBV7-9
d_call: TRBD1
clone_size: .
cdr3_aa: CASSPGQGALVSKTEAFF
cdr3_nt: TGTGCCAGCAGCCCCGGACAGGGGGCTTTGGTATCTAAAACTGAAGCTTTCTTT